The entry below gives a single T cell receptor (beta chain) sequence along with its context. The antigen is undetermined. This sample was taken from a study of blood T cells in healthy people across ages. General study results and limits: Donors of long life had a larger count of naive CD4+ cells and greater diversity than aged donors.

The CDR3 has 17 residues. In germline, CDR1 is SEHNR, CDR2 FQNEAQ (reference sequence). V lost 5 bases and J 0 bases, leaving 18 bases between the germline ends. The use of a sample-barcoded 5' primer and a J-beta primer mix characterized a second PCR of roughly 6 to 12 cycles. Every cDNA molecule bore a tag from a template-switch adaptor containing 12 random nucleotides. Sequencing of every sample gave 2.5 million or more CDR3-containing paired-end reads. TCRdb fed the 5' RACE reads into MiXCR, producing one record per CDR3 protein. The table lists around 940,000 distinct CDR3 sequences, 51% of them singletons, with about 21% in the top ten.

The sequencing sample was made of blood. V is TRBV7-9 and J is TRBJ2-3; D not resolved. This clonotype originated in an older woman in good health. The CDR3 region is CASSPPQIHSSTDTQYF. Here the CDR3 DNA reads TGTGCCAGCAGCCCCCCTCAGATCCACTCTAGCACAGATACGCAGTATTTT. Together with reference TRBV7-9 and TRBJ2-3, the CDR3 gives the full variable domain: DTGVSQNPRHKITKRGQNVTFRCDPISEHNRLYWYRQTLGQGPEFLTYFQNEAQLEKSRLLSDRFSAERPKGSFSTLEIQRTEQGDSAMYLCASSPPQIHSSTDTQYFGPGTRLTVL.